Presented here are 15 T cell receptor beta chains from one specimen sequenced in a study of beta chain features in type 1 diabetes. Whole-study results and caveats: Type 1 diabetes patients had moderately but significantly shorter TCRB CDR3s in all four CD4+ subsets.

TCRB transcripts that were expressed got sequenced, as all of the isolated RNA had been reverse transcribed. TCRdb's table, derived via immunoSEQ multiplex PCR, lists solely in-frame clones and lacks some. Among 640,000 or so clones listed, over 12% were seen once. Their antigen targets remain unknown. Material: naive CD4+ T cells from blood. The receptor source for this set is a man aged 18-30 years with type 1 diabetes.

In its sample, this clone was seen a few times. J is TRBJ2-5 and V is TRBV4-1; 9 bases are a match to TRBD2. V was clipped by 1 base and J by 3 bases; unmatched bases: 6. Germline V gene lookup returns CDR1 MGHRA and CDR2 YSYEKL. The CDR3 totals 16 residues. CDR3 loop: CASSQAGTSREETQYF. The CDR3 bases are TGCGCCAGCAGCCAAGCGGGGACTAGCAGGGAAGAGACCCAGTACTTC.

The J gene is TRBJ1-2, the V gene TRBV9; D is unresolved. The CDR3 is 12 amino acids. V lost 4 bases and J lost 4, with 8 bases in between. Looked up from germline, CDR1 is SGDLS and CDR2 is YYNGEE. The CDR3 nucleotides are TGTGCCAGCAGCCGGGGAAGCTATGGCTACACCTTC. Amino acids: CASSRGSYGYTF.

This clone appeared a few times. The CDR3 protein is CASSLGDSSYEQYF. The CDR3 DNA reads as TGTGCCAGCAGCCTCGGGGACAGCTCCTACGAGCAGTACTTC. V gene TRBV9 combines with J gene TRBJ2-7; 7 nucleotides match TRBD1. The CDR3 covers 14 residues. Germline V lookup: CDR1 SGDLS, CDR2 YYNGEE. V lost 4 bases, J lost 0 bases, and 4 bases stayed unmatched.

This clone was detected only a few times. The genes are TRBV15 and TRBJ1-3; D call uncertain. Germline V gene data show CDR1 as LNHNV and CDR2 as YYDKDF (reference sequence). This CDR3 has 15 amino acids. The V end lost 0 bases, the J end lost 3 bases, and 9 bases lay between the germline ends. CDR3 DNA sequence: TGTGCCACCAGCAGAGATTTTAATGGTGGAAACACCATATATTTT. This translates into CATSRDFNGGNTIYF.

This clone was counted a few times. The chain combines TRBV7-9 with TRBJ2-4; D is perhaps TRBD1 or TRBD2 (5 bases each). The germline gives CDR1 SEHNR, CDR2 FQNEAQ (reference sequence). The CDR3 has 15 residues. Deletions cut 6 bases from V and 3 bases from J, with 15 bases between. The CDR3 sequence: CASSPFRDRKNIQYF. The CDR3 DNA reads as TGTGCCAGCAGTCCCTTCCGGGACCGCAAAAACATTCAGTACTTC.

This chain uses TRBV5-1 with TRBJ2-4; TRBD1 aligns across 8 bases. CDR1 SGHRS and CDR2 YFSETQ come from the germline V gene. V lost 0 bases and J lost 8; bases outside the gene matches: 7. This CDR3 spans 15 amino acids. Written as DNA, the CDR3 is TGCGCCAGCAGCTTGGGACAGGGGATGAGGTACATTCAGTACTTC. Translation gives CASSLGQGMRYIQYF.

The genes are TRBV2 and TRBJ2-7, with D uncertain. Trimming removed 4 bases at V and 6 bases at J, with 7 bases between. The CDR3 sequence is 11 residues long. Germline values: CDR1 SNHLY, CDR2 FYNNEI. CDR3 sequence: CASSVEPEQYF. CDR3 bases: TGTGCCAGCAGTGTGGAACCCGAGCAGTACTTC. The entire variable domain, with the rest obtained from reference TRBV2 and TRBJ2-7, is as follows: EPEVTQTPSHQVTQMGQEVILRCVPISNHLYFYWYRQILGQKVEFLVSFYNNEISEKSEIFDDQFSVERPDGSNFTLKIRSTKLEDSAMYFCASSVEPEQYFGPGTRLTVT.

This clone was counted a few times. The chain has TRBV5-1 and TRBJ2-3, with 8 positions matching TRBD2. V trimming: 2 bases; J trimming: 4 bases; junction bases outside the gene matches: 6. Germline V gene data show CDR1 as SGHRS and CDR2 as YFSETQ. This CDR3 spans 15 amino acids. The CDR3 region is CASSLTGGPADTQYF. CDR3 DNA sequence: TGCGCCAGCAGCTTAACGGGGGGGCCCGCAGATACGCAGTATTTT.

This clone was seen a few times. The gene calls are TRBV5-6 and TRBJ2-4; D possibly corresponds to TRBD2 (5 bases). Germline V lookup: CDR1 SGHDT, CDR2 YYEEEE. V was shortened by 5 bases and J by 2 bases, with 14 bases between the two germline ends. This CDR3 spans 15 amino acids. Written as DNA, the CDR3 is TGTGCCAGCAGGGGCCGGAGGTTAACCAAAAACATTCAGTACTTC. Its protein product is CASRGRRLTKNIQYF.

This clone appeared a few times. The V and J genes are TRBV29-1 and TRBJ2-7, with D possibly TRBD1 on 5 matching bases. The V end was cut by 7 bases, the J end by 1 base, with 14 bases between. Germline-derived CDR1 and CDR2 are SQVTM and ANQGSEA. This CDR3 has 13 amino acids. CDR3 in DNA: TGCAGCGCATGGGGCTCTAGATCCTACGAGCAGTACTTC. Translation gives CSAWGSRSYEQYF.

The chain joins TRBV7-9 to TRBJ1-5; TRBD1 is a possible D gene (5 bases). The CDR3 is made up of 13 amino acids. The germline V gene encodes CDR1 SEHNR and CDR2 FQNEAQ (reference sequence). Trimming took off 3 bases at V and 6 bases at J, with 9 bases between the two ends. CDR3 sequence (DNA): TGTGCCAGCAGCTTGCACGGGGGTCAGCCCCAGCATTTT. Its translation is CASSLHGGQPQHF. The full variable domain, its missing parts supplied by reference TRBV7-9 and TRBJ1-5, is DTGVSQNPRHKITKRGQNVTFRCDPISEHNRLYWYRQTLGQGPEFLTYFQNEAQLEKSRLLSDRFSAERPKGSFSTLEIQRTEQGDSAMYLCASSLHGGQPQHFGDGTRLSIL.

The chain is built from TRBV7-2 and TRBJ2-1; no clear D. Trimming removed 2 bases from V and 10 bases from J, with 3 bases in between. Looked up from germline, CDR1 is SGHTA and CDR2 is FQGNSA. The CDR3 covers 10 residues. CDR3 nucleotide sequence: TGTGCCAGCAGCTTAAGGGAGCAGTTCTTC. Translated: CASSLREQFF.

This chain connects TRBV5-4 to TRBJ2-1, with D tentatively TRBD2 (6 bases). This CDR3 has 15 residues. The V end lost 0 bases, the J end lost 4 bases, and 11 bases lay between the germline ends. CDR1 and CDR2 (germline): SGHNT, YYREEE (reference sequence). DNA of the CDR3: TGTGCCAGCAGCTTGGACATCGGGGGATACAATGAGCAGTTCTTC. Its protein is CASSLDIGGYNEQFF.

This clone was counted only a few times. The chain recombines TRBV7-6 with TRBJ1-2; D call uncertain. The CDR3 totals 13 residues. The germline V gene has CDR1 SGHVS and CDR2 FNYEAQ. The V end was cut by 2 bases, the J end by 7 bases, with 11 bases between. The CDR3, as DNA: TGTGCCAGCAGCTTATTGAGGGAGGGTGGCTACACCTTC. This codes for CASSLLREGGYTF.

This clone was counted between two and nine times. V is TRBV30 and J is TRBJ2-1; D could derive from TRBD1 or TRBD2 (5 bases each). V was cut by 5 bases and J by 4 bases, with 15 bases left in between. Germline CDR1 reads GTSNPN; CDR2 reads SVGIG (reference sequence). CDR3 length: 14 residues. The CDR3 spells CAWAYRDPYNEQFF. CDR3 nucleotides: TGTGCCTGGGCCTACCGGGACCCTTACAATGAGCAGTTCTTC.